This TCR beta chain was identified in a study of glioma-infiltrating T cells after dendritic cell vaccination. The time point is: after dendritic cell vaccination, including at tumor progression/relapse. Profiling relied on immunoSEQ multiplex PCR, and the TCRdb table lists in-frame clones only, not all of them. This table holds 70,000 to 95,000 clones, about nine tenths found once. V was clipped by 5 bases and J by 7 bases; unmatched bases: 9. There are 14 residues in the CDR3. Germline V gene sequence: CDR1 MNHEY, CDR2 SMNVEV (reference sequence). This receptor was obtained from a human donor with glioblastoma. This chain joins TRBV27 and TRBJ2-7; 9 bases map to TRBD2. The sample consisted of blood, taken after dendritic cell vaccination. The CDR3 here is CASSPTSGGGEQYF. DNA of the CDR3: TGTGCCAGCAGTCCGACTAGCGGTGGAGGAGAGCAGTACTTC.